This T cell receptor beta chain stems from a study of blood T cell repertoires in COVID-19. Here immunoSEQ multiplex PCR was the method, and the copy in TCRdb shows in-frame clones only, minus some. This sample has 150,000 or so clones, with 80% found just once. CDR1 is SGHRS, CDR2 YFSETQ, per germline. Unmatched junction bases numbered 9, after V lost 4 bases and J lost 7 bases. The CDR3 totals 16 residues. This chain joins TRBV5-1 and TRBJ2-1; 12 nucleotides align to TRBD2. The sample consisted of peripheral blood. This receptor was identified in a man in his 60s with acute or convalescent COVID-19. CDR3 DNA sequence: TGCGCCAGCAGCCCGCTAGCGGGAGGGGTAGGTAATGAGCAGTTCTTC. This sequence encodes CASSPLAGGVGNEQFF.